This TCR beta chain originates from a study of blood T cells in healthy people across ages. The count of this clonotype is one. Per individual sample, total RNA of at least 6 micrograms was extracted. Primers used in a second PCR of about 7 to 12 cycles were a sample-barcoded 5' primer and a J-beta primer mix. MiXCR was run by TCRdb on the 5' RACE reads, yielding one entry per CDR3 protein. This sample has some 1.4 million distinct CDR3 sequences; 42% occur once, and the top ten carry approximately 7.9%. CDR3 length: 14 residues. Germline CDR1 and CDR2: DFQATT and SNEGSKA (reference sequence). This chain uses TRBV20-1 with TRBJ2-4; 10 nucleotides agree with TRBD1. The J call is in doubt because the DNA end fits TRBJ2-7 better. The origin of this receptor is a woman aged 18 to 35 in good health. The specimen sequenced was blood. The CDR3 sequence is CSATGQGGYYEQYF. The DNA of the CDR3 is TGCAGTGCTACCGGACAGGGGGGATACTACGAGCAGTACTTC.